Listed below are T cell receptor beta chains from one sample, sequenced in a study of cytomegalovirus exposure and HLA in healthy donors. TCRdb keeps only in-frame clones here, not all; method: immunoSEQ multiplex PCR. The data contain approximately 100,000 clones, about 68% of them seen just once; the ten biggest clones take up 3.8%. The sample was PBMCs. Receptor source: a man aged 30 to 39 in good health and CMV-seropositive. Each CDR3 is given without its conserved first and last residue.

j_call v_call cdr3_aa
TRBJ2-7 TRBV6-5 ASSFRDSPVHEQY
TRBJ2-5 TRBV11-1 ASSLALAGAQGETQY
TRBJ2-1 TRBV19 ASSTVGGIIDEQF
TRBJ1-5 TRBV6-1 ASSSWEGEPQH
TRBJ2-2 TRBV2 ASSYRGPGELF
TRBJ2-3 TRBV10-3 AIAGLAGYRTDTQY
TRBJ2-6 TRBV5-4 ASSPRGDGANVLT
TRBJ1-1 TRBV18 ASSPTGGMGTEAF
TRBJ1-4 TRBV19 ASSDRSGEKLF
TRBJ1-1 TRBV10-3 AITAGLANTEAF
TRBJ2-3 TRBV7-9 ASSSRTGGISDTQY
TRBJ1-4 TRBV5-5 ASSSHQGATNEKLF
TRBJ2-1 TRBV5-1 ASSLYFGGDNEQF
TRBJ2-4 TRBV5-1 ASSLGGSMDIQY
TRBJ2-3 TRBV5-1 ASSLGLAVRTDTQY
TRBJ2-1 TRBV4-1 ASSQITGLANEQF